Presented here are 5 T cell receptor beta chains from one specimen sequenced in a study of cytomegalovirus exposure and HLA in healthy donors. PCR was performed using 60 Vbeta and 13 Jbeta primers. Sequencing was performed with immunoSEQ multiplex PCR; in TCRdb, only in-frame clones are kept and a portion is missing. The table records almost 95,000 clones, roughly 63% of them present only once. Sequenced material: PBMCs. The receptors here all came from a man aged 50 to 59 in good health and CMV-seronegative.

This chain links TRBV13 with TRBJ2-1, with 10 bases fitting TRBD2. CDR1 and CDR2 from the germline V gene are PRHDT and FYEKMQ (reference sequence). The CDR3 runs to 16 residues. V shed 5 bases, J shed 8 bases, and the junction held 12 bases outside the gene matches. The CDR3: CASSPRGLAEDDEQFF. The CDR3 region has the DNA TGTGCCAGCAGCCCCCGAGGACTAGCGGAGGACGATGAGCAGTTCTTC.

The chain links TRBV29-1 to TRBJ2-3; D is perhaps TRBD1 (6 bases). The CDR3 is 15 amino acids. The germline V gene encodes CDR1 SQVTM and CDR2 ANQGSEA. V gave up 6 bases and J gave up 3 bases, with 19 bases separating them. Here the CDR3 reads CSVGHPGRGTDTQYF. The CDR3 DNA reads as TGCAGCGTGGGACACCCAGGGCGAGGGACAGATACGCAGTATTTT.

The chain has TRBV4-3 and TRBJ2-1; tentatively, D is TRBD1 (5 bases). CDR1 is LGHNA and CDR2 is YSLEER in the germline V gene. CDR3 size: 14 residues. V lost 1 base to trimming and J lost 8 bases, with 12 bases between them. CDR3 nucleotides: TGCGCCAGCAGCCAAGTTGGGGCTATCGATGAGCAGTTCTTC. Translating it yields CASSQVGAIDEQFF.

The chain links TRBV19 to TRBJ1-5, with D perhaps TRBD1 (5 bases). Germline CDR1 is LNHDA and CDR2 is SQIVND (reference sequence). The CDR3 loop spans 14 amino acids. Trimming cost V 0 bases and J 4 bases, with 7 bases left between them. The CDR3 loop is CASSIEDINQPQHF. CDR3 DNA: TGTGCCAGTAGTATAGAGGACATAAATCAGCCCCAGCATTTT.

CDR3 sequence: CASSQDRAGVSGYTF. CDR3 nucleotide sequence: TGCGCCAGCAGCCAAGATCGCGCCGGGGTAAGCGGCTACACCTTC. The chain uses TRBV4-1 and TRBJ1-2; D gene unclear. The CDR3 totals 15 residues. Germline values: CDR1 MGHRA, CDR2 YSYEKL. V was shortened by 0 bases and J by 8 bases, with 16 bases between the two germline ends.